This T cell receptor (beta chain) was observed in a study of OX40 agonist ivuxolimab in advanced cancers. Background on the study: Prior anti-PD-1, anti-PD-L1 or anti-CTLA-4 therapy did not bar entry, and 30% to 40% had some. Three partial responders included one hepatocellular carcinoma patient and two cutaneous melanoma patients. Study results and caveats: Among the nonresponders, some also had low normalized T-cell clonal expansion.

Regarding this clone: Its antigen is unknown.

Some clones are missing from TCRdb's copy, which holds only in-frame ones; the method was immunoSEQ multiplex PCR. The sample carries about 50,000 clones, around 81% recorded once. Autoimmune disease history or systemic immunosuppression excluded patients. This receptor was taken from an adult with an advanced solid tumor such as melanoma, head and neck, liver or kidney cancer. Sequenced here: CD4+ or CD8+ T cells sorted from blood, sampled in a trial of the OX40 agonist ivuxolimab.

The CDR3 spells CASSIGAGGAYNEQFF. The CDR3 DNA reads as TGTGCCAGTAGTATAGGGGCAGGGGGGGCCTACAATGAGCAGTTCTTC. V usage is TRBV19 and J usage is TRBJ2-1; D possibly matches TRBD1 or TRBD2 (7 bases each). CDR3 size: 16 residues. Trimming took off 1 base at V and 2 bases at J, with 12 bases between the two ends. CDR1 and CDR2 (germline): LNHDA, SQIVND (reference sequence).